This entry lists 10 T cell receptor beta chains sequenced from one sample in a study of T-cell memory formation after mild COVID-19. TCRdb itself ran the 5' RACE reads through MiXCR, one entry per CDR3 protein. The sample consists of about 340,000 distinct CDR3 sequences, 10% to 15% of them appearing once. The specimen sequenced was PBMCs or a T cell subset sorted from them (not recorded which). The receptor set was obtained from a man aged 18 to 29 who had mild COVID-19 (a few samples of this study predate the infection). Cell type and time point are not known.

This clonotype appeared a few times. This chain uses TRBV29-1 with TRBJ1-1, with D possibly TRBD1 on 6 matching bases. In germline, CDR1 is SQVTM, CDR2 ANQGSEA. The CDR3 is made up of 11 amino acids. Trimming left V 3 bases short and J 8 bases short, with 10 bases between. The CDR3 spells CSVERGPEAFF. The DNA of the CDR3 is TGCAGCGTTGAGCGGGGGCCCGAAGCTTTCTTT.

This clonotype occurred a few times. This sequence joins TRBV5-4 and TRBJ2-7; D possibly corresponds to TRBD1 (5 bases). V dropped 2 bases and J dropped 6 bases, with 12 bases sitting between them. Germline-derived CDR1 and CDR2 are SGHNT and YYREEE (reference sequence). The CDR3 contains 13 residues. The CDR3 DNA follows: TGTGCCAGCAGCTTTAGGGGATCGGGCGAGCAGTACGTC. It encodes CASSFRGSGEQYV.

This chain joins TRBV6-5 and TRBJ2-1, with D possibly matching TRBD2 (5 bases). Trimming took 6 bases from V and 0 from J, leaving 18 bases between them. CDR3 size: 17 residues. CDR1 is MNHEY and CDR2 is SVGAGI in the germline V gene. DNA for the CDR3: TGTGCCAGCAGCCGATCCTCTAGCTGGAGCTCCTACAATGAGCAGTTCTTC. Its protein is CASSRSSSWSSYNEQFF.

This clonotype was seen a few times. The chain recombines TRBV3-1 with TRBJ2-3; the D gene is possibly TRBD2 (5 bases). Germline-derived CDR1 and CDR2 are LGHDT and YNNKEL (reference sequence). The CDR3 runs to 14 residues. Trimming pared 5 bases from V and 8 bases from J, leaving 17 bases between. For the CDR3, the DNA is TGTGCCAGCAGCTATAGTGAGGGCGCAGGTACGCAGTATTTT. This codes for CASSYSEGAGTQYF.

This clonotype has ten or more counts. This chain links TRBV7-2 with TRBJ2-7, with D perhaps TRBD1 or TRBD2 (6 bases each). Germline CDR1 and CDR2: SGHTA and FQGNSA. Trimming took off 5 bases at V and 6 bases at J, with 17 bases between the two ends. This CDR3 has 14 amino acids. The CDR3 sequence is CASSAGGPSTEQYF. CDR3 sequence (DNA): TGTGCCAGCAGCGCCGGGGGCCCCAGCACCGAGCAGTACTTC.

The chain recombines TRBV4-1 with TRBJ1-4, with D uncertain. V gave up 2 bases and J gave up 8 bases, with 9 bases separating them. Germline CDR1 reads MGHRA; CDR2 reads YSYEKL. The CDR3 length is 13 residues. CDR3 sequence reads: CASSQPGGEKLFF. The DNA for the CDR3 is TGCGCCAGCAGCCAACCGGGTGGGGAAAAACTGTTTTTT.

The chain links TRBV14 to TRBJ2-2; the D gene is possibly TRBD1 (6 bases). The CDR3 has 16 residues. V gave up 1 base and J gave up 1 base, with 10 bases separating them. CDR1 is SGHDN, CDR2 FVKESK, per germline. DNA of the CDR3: TGTGCCAGCAGCCAAGGTCAGGGGTGGAACACCGGGGAGCTGTTTTTT. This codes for CASSQGQGWNTGELFF.

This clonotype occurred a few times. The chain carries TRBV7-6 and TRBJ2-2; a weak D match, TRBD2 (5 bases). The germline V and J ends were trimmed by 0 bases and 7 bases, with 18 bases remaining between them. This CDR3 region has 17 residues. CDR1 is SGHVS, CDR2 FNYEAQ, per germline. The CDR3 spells CASSLARRSKKIGELFF. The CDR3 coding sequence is TGTGCCAGCAGCTTAGCGCGGAGGAGTAAAAAGATCGGGGAGCTGTTTTTT.

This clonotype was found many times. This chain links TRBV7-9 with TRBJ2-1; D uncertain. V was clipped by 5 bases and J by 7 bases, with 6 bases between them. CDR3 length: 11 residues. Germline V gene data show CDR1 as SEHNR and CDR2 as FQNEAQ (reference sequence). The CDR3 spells CASSLTNEQFF. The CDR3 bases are TGTGCCAGCAGCCTCACTAATGAGCAGTTCTTC.

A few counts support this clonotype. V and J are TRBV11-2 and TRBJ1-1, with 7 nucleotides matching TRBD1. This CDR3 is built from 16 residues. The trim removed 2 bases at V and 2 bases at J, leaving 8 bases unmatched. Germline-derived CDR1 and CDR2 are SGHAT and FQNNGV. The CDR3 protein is CASSLSGQARNTEAFF. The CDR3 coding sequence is TGTGCCAGCAGCTTATCCGGACAGGCCAGAAACACTGAAGCTTTCTTT.